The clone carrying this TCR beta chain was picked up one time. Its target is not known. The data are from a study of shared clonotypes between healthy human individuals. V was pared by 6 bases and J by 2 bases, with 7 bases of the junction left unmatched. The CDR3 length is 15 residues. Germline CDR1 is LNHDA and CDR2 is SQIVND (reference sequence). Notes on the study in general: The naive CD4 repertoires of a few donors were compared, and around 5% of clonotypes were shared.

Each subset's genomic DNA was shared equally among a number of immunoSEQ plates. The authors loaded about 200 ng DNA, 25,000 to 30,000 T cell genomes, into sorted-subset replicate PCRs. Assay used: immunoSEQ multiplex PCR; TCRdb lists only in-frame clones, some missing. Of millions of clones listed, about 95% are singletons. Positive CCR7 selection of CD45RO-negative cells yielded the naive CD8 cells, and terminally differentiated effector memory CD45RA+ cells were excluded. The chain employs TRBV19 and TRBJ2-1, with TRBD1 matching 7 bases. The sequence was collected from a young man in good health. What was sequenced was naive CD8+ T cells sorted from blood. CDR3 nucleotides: TGTGCCAGTAGCGCCCGAGGGACAGCCTACAATGAGCAGTTCTTC. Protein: CASSARGTAYNEQFF.